This T cell receptor (beta chain) was sequenced in a study of T cell repertoires in cytomegalovirus infection. Study-wide context: A matching HLA type, together with CMV infection, was signaled by public TCR beta signatures.

Looked up from germline, CDR1 is SGHNT and CDR2 is YENEEA. V trimming: 5 bases; J trimming: 8 bases; junction bases outside the gene matches: 8. The CDR3 consists of 13 residues. TCRdb reanalysed the reads using MiXCR and keeps one entry per CDR3 protein. The sample lists about 740,000 distinct CDR3 sequences, 35% to 45% occurring once. This clonotype was seen only once. V is TRBV11-3 and J is TRBJ1-1; 7 nucleotides align to TRBD1. The receptor's source is a human donor in good health (CMV status not recorded). Some clones in this sample may be carry-over from other donors' samples. Sequenced material: PBMCs. The CDR3 loop reads CASSIRQGVEAFF. The DNA for the CDR3 is TGTGCCAGCAGCATAAGACAGGGAGTGGAAGCTTTCTTT.